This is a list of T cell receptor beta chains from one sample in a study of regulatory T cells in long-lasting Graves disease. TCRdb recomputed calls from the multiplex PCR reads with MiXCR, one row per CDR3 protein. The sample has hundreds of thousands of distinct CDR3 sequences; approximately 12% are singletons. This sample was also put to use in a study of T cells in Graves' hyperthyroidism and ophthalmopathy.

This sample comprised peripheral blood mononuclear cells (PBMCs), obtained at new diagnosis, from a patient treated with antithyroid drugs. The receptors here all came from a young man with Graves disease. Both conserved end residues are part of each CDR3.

CDR3 protein: CASSYSTTSGKAWNF
J gene: TRBJ2-3
V gene: TRBV6-6

CDR3 protein: CSVRRAPVAFF
J gene: TRBJ1-1
V gene: TRBV20-1

CDR3 protein: CSALAVSSEQYF
J gene: TRBJ2-7
V gene: TRBV20-1

CDR3 protein: CASRVDSDSYEQYF
J gene: TRBJ2-7
V gene: TRBV19

CDR3 protein: CASSPGQLYGYTF
J gene: TRBJ1-2
V gene: TRBV12-3/TRBV12-4

CDR3 protein: CASSPLNEKLFF
J gene: TRBJ1-4
V gene: TRBV3-1

CDR3 protein: CSVVGGYEQYF
J gene: TRBJ2-7
V gene: TRBV29-1

CDR3 protein: CASSDFPRGNIQYF
J gene: TRBJ2-4
V gene: TRBV24-1

CDR3 protein: CASSPLPGDTYEQYF
J gene: TRBJ2-7
V gene: TRBV3-1

CDR3 protein: CASGPFSASNEQFF
J gene: TRBJ2-1
V gene: TRBV28

CDR3 protein: CASSPTPYKQYF
J gene: TRBJ2-7
V gene: TRBV11-2

CDR3 protein: CASTPVEGGHNEQFF
J gene: TRBJ2-1
V gene: TRBV13

CDR3 protein: CASNSGSEGGDQVF
J gene: TRBJ2-7
V gene: TRBV2

CDR3 protein: CAWTKVPPNEKLFF
J gene: TRBJ1-4
V gene: TRBV30

CDR3 protein: CASTPADRRTPTDTQYF
J gene: TRBJ2-3
V gene: TRBV12-3/TRBV12-4

CDR3 protein: CSARTAATNEKLFF
J gene: TRBJ1-4
V gene: TRBV20-1

CDR3 protein: CASWDRGMNTEAFF
J gene: TRBJ1-1
V gene: TRBV6-1

CDR3 protein: CSASDPRDGNTIYF
J gene: TRBJ1-3
V gene: TRBV20-1

CDR3 protein: CAWSTPGRAYNEQFF
J gene: TRBJ2-1
V gene: TRBV30

CDR3 protein: CASSLLGGIMIHEQFF
J gene: TRBJ2-1
V gene: TRBV27

CDR3 protein: CSARDRQLNTEAFF
J gene: TRBJ1-1
V gene: TRBV20-1

CDR3 protein: CASRINVRTGGGTEAFF
J gene: TRBJ1-1
V gene: TRBV4-2

CDR3 protein: CSAQDSGRLSSYNEQFF
J gene: TRBJ2-1
V gene: TRBV20-1

CDR3 protein: CASSPQGGRSTYEQYF
J gene: TRBJ2-7
V gene: TRBV7-8

CDR3 protein: CASSLDAMGIQYF
J gene: TRBJ2-4
V gene: TRBV7-9

CDR3 protein: CASSLGDRAHEQYF
J gene: TRBJ2-7
V gene: TRBV5-1

CDR3 protein: CASSPGTSGWVGETQYF
J gene: TRBJ2-5
V gene: TRBV7-9

CDR3 protein: CASSRPFPGGGDTQYF
J gene: TRBJ2-3
V gene: TRBV12-3/TRBV12-4

CDR3 protein: CATSDGVPQETQYF
J gene: TRBJ2-5
V gene: TRBV24-1

CDR3 protein: CASSPDRGNKVYYEQYF
J gene: TRBJ2-7
V gene: TRBV5-1

CDR3 protein: CASSSERGDQPQHF
J gene: TRBJ1-5
V gene: TRBV7-8

CDR3 protein: CASSESLLLLNEQFF
J gene: TRBJ2-1
V gene: TRBV6-1

CDR3 protein: CSASRDTAYEQYF
J gene: TRBJ2-7
V gene: TRBV20-1

CDR3 protein: CAWKGYPNEKLFF
J gene: TRBJ1-4
V gene: TRBV30

CDR3 protein: CAIRGQLYNSPLHF
J gene: TRBJ1-6
V gene: TRBV10-3

CDR3 protein: CASSPRGARETQYF
J gene: TRBJ2-5
V gene: TRBV6-1

CDR3 protein: CASSAQGSGGYTF
J gene: TRBJ1-2
V gene: TRBV3-1

CDR3 protein: CASRKLGQPDEQYF
J gene: TRBJ2-7
V gene: TRBV5-4

CDR3 protein: CSARPRGSNQPQHF
J gene: TRBJ1-5
V gene: TRBV20-1

CDR3 protein: CASSGRENRPQHF
J gene: TRBJ1-5
V gene: TRBV27

CDR3 protein: CASRQNSGRASYNEQFF
J gene: TRBJ2-1
V gene: TRBV5-1

CDR3 protein: CAISTLTGPPTEAFF
J gene: TRBJ1-1
V gene: TRBV10-3

CDR3 protein: CASSLEGAEDTQYF
J gene: TRBJ2-3
V gene: TRBV5-1

CDR3 protein: CSVHLPEADTQYF
J gene: TRBJ2-3
V gene: TRBV29-1

CDR3 protein: CASRTGSTWNEQFF
J gene: TRBJ2-1
V gene: TRBV12-3/TRBV12-4

CDR3 protein: CASKTGTGFEKLFF
J gene: TRBJ1-4
V gene: TRBV27

CDR3 protein: CSVLRGNTGELFF
J gene: TRBJ2-2
V gene: TRBV29-1

CDR3 protein: CSPPPWGNTEAFF
J gene: TRBJ1-1
V gene: TRBV20-1

CDR3 protein: CASVYEVWGETQYF
J gene: TRBJ2-5
V gene: TRBV12-5

CDR3 protein: CASSTMSGDTQYF
J gene: TRBJ2-3
V gene: TRBV11-3

CDR3 protein: CASRGHFLGTEAFF
J gene: TRBJ1-1
V gene: TRBV7-9

CDR3 protein: CATSPRGFDQPQHF
J gene: TRBJ1-5
V gene: TRBV24-1

CDR3 protein: CASSLARLANYGYTF
J gene: TRBJ1-2
V gene: TRBV7-8

CDR3 protein: CASSRPAGTGLYNEQFF
J gene: TRBJ2-1
V gene: TRBV7-2

CDR3 protein: CASSPRDRDEAFF
J gene: TRBJ1-1
V gene: TRBV27